This T cell receptor beta chain was documented in a study of neoadjuvant anti-PD-1 for oral cavity cancer. Assay used: immunoSEQ multiplex PCR; TCRdb lists only in-frame clones, some missing. The table records about 80,000 clones, under 90% of them present only once. The patients had HPV-negative, locally advanced oral cavity squamous cell carcinoma. The receptor comes from a person between 35 and 79 years old with oral cavity squamous cell carcinoma. Source: PBMCs, taken before nivolumab (anti-PD-1) treatment.

The CDR3 sequence: CASSLSGHTDTQYF. In DNA, the CDR3 is TGCGCCAGCAGCCTTAGCGGCCACACAGATACGCAGTATTTT. V gene TRBV5-1 combines with J gene TRBJ2-3; D is possibly TRBD2 (6 bases). Trimming left V 4 bases short and J 2 bases short, with 11 bases between. The CDR3 contains 14 residues. In germline, CDR1 is SGHRS, CDR2 YFSETQ.